A selection of T cell receptor beta chains follows, all from one sample in a study of cytomegalovirus exposure and HLA in healthy donors. Profiled with immunoSEQ multiplex PCR; TCRdb holds only in-frame clones, not every one. The table records approximately 110,000 clones, approximately 70% of them present only once. The specimen sequenced was PBMCs. The receptors were gathered from a man aged 60 to 69 in good health and CMV-seropositive. The CDR3 runs from the conserved cysteine through the conserved F or W. A D gene is named only where the DNA matches it firmly. The size of a clone is reported for some rows only, either as once, few or many, or as a class for expanded clones.

>TRBV6-6|TRBD1|TRBJ2-4|15|few
TGTGCCAGCAGTTCCTGGACAGGGAGCAAAAACATTCAGTACTTC
CASSSWTGSKNIQYF
>TRBV7-3|TRBD1|TRBJ2-3|16|NA
TGTGCCAGCAGCTTAGTGGCAGGGGGTGGCACAGATACGCAGTATTTT
CASSLVAGGGTDTQYF
>TRBV30|NA|TRBJ1-6|12|NA
TGTGCCTGGAGCTTAATAAATTCACCCCTCCACTTT
CAWSLINSPLHF
>TRBV28|NA|TRBJ2-7|14|NA
TGTGCCAGCAGCCTCCATACAAGTCGCCACGAGCAGTACTTC
CASSLHTSRHEQYF
>TRBV7-9|NA|TRBJ1-4|15|NA
TGTGCCAGCAGCCGCCTAGGATCAACTAATGAAAAACTGTTTTTT
CASSRLGSTNEKLFF
>TRBV5-1|NA|TRBJ1-1|13|NA
TGCGCCAGCAGTTATGACAGCTACACTGAAGCTTTCTTT
CASSYDSYTEAFF
>TRBV27|NA|TRBJ1-5|14|NA
TGTGCCAGCAGACGGGGGGATAGCAATCAGCCCCAGCATTTT
CASRRGDSNQPQHF
>TRBV6-1|TRBD1|TRBJ1-5|15|few
TGTGCCAGCAGTCAACAGGGGAAATGGGATCAGCCCCAGCATTTT
CASSQQGKWDQPQHF
>TRBV5-1|NA|TRBJ1-1|14|few
TGCGCCAGCAGCTTGGGACAGCCGAACACTGAAGCTTTCTTT
CASSLGQPNTEAFF
>TRBV10-2|TRBD2|TRBJ2-3|16|NA
TGCGCCAGCAGTGAACCCGGGACTAGCCGCACCGATACGCAGTATTTT
CASSEPGTSRTDTQYF
>TRBV6-4|TRBD1|TRBJ1-2|13|NA
TGTGCCAGCAGTGCCAGGACAGGCTATGGCTACACCTTC
CASSARTGYGYTF
>TRBV18|TRBD2|TRBJ2-1|15|NA
TGTGCCAGCTCACGACCCGGGACTACTTGGGGTGAGCAGTTCTTC
CASSRPGTTWGEQFF
>TRBV6-6|NA|TRBJ1-2|14|NA
TGTGCCAGCAGTTACTCTCGCGCCGAGGATGGCTACACCTTC
CASSYSRAEDGYTF
>TRBV5-1|TRBD2|TRBJ2-5|18|few
TGCGCCAGCAGCCCCGGACTAGCGGGGGACCCGGGGCAAGAGACCCAGTACTTC
CASSPGLAGDPGQETQYF
>TRBV6-5|TRBD1|TRBJ1-2|15|few
TGTGCCAGCAGTCCCGACAGGGAAAAGTTCTATGGCTACACCTTC
CASSPDREKFYGYTF
>TRBV4-2|TRBD1|TRBJ2-7|16|once
TGTGCCAGCAGCCAAGTAACAGGGGGTTCCTCCTACGAGCAGTACTTC
CASSQVTGGSSYEQYF
>TRBV28|NA|TRBJ1-4|15|NA
TGTGCCAGCAGTCGGCGACAGGCCACTAATGAAAAACTGTTTTTT
CASSRRQATNEKLFF
>TRBV29-1|TRBD1|TRBJ2-7|13|few
TGCAGCGTGTTCGGACAGGGGGCGTACGAGCAGTACTTC
CSVFGQGAYEQYF
>TRBV18|TRBD1|TRBJ1-2|13|NA
TGTGCCAGCTCACCAGGACAGGACTATGGCTACACCTTC
CASSPGQDYGYTF
>TRBV10-3|NA|TRBJ2-7|13|NA
TGTGCCATCAGTGATCCCAGGGAAAGCGAGCAGTACTTC
CAISDPRESEQYF
>TRBV28|NA|TRBJ1-2|14|once
TGTGCCAGCACATACCCCCCTCAGAACTATGGCTACACCTTC
CASTYPPQNYGYTF
>TRBV15|NA|TRBJ1-3|17|NA
TGTGCCACCAGCAGCGGGAGGGATCCTGATGGTGGAAACACCATATATTTT
CATSSGRDPDGGNTIYF
>TRBV5-4|TRBD2|TRBJ2-7|14|NA
TGTGCCAGCAGCCTCGGGGAGGGAGAGGGTGAGCAGTACTTC
CASSLGEGEGEQYF
>TRBV18|TRBD1|TRBJ2-1|14|once
TGTGCCAGCTCCCTTAGACAGGGTTGGGATGAGCAGTTCTTC
CASSLRQGWDEQFF
>TRBV30|TRBD1|TRBJ1-5|13|NA
TGTGCCTGGATGGGACAGGGACAGGTCACCCAGCATTTT
CAWMGQGQVTQHF
>TRBV13|NA|TRBJ2-3|13|NA
TGTGCCAGCAGCACCATTTCGGGGGATACGCAGTATTTT
CASSTISGDTQYF
>TRBV11-2|NA|TRBJ1-2|14|NA
TGTGCCAGCAGCTTAGAAGGGGCCTTCTATGGCTACACCTTC
CASSLEGAFYGYTF
>TRBV2|NA|TRBJ2-1|15|NA
TGTGCCAGCAGCTACAGGGTTAGGTCCTACAATGAGCAGTTCTTC
CASSYRVRSYNEQFF
>TRBV7-3|TRBD1|TRBJ2-2|14|NA
TGTGCCAGCAGTTACGACAGGGGCACCGGGGAGCTGTTTTTT
CASSYDRGTGELFF
>TRBV10-2|NA|TRBJ2-7|17|few
TGCGCCAGCAGTGAGGGGGGCGTCCTCTTCGGTGGGAACGAGCAGTACTTC
CASSEGGVLFGGNEQYF
>TRBV4-1|TRBD1|TRBJ2-7|12|NA
TGCGCCAGCAGCCCGACAGGGTACGAGCAGTACTTC
CASSPTGYEQYF
>TRBV10-3|NA|TRBJ2-4|16|NA
TGTGCCATCAGTGAGTCTTATGAAGCAGGGATGAACATTCAGTACTTC
CAISESYEAGMNIQYF
>TRBV7-2|NA|TRBJ2-1|13|once
TGTGCCAGCCTTCCTAGCTCCTACAATGAGCAGTTCTTC
CASLPSSYNEQFF
>TRBV4-1|NA|TRBJ1-1|19|few
TGCGCCAGCAGCCAAGGGACTGTCGTGCCAGGGGTAGGAAACACTGAAGCTTTCTTT
CASSQGTVVPGVGNTEAFF
>TRBV7-3|TRBD1|TRBJ1-2|13|NA
TGTGCCAGCAGCTTAGGCCAGGGGGGTGGCTACACCTTC
CASSLGQGGGYTF
>TRBV5-1|NA|TRBJ2-7|15|NA
TGCGCCAGCAGCTTGGGACCGACAGCTGGGGTCGAGCAGTACTTC
CASSLGPTAGVEQYF
>TRBV5-4|NA|TRBJ2-3|15|NA
TGTGCCAGCAGCTTGGTGCCAGATCACACAGATACGCAGTATTTT
CASSLVPDHTDTQYF
>TRBV28|TRBD1|TRBJ1-1|14|few
TGTGCCAGCCTATGGGGGACAGCGAACACTGAAGCTTTCTTT
CASLWGTANTEAFF
>TRBV5-4|NA|TRBJ2-3|14|NA
TGTGCCAGCAGCTTAACCACTAGCACAGATACGCAGTATTTT
CASSLTTSTDTQYF
>TRBV5-4|TRBD2|TRBJ2-3|16|NA
TGTGCCAGCAGCTCCGGGACTAGCGGTAGCACAGATACGCAGTATTTT
CASSSGTSGSTDTQYF
>TRBV6-5|TRBD1|TRBJ2-5|16|NA
TGTGCCAGCAGTTACACACCCGGGACAGGGGGAGAGACCCAGTACTTC
CASSYTPGTGGETQYF
>TRBV5-1|NA|TRBJ1-4|14|NA
TGCGCCAGCAGCTTGGGACAGCAAAATGAAAAACTGTTTTTT
CASSLGQQNEKLFF
>TRBV19|NA|TRBJ1-6|14|NA
TGTGCCAGTAGTATTTCGGGGTACAGTTCACCCCTCCACTTT
CASSISGYSSPLHF
>TRBV10-1|TRBD1|TRBJ1-2|16|NA
TGCGCCAGCAGTGAACTTGAGACAGGGAGAAAAGGGGGCTACACCTTC
CASSELETGRKGGYTF
>TRBV5-1|TRBD2|TRBJ2-1|15|few
TGCGCCAGCAGCTTGCTCGGGGGGGCCGTTAATGAGCAGTTCTTC
CASSLLGGAVNEQFF
>TRBV19|TRBD2|TRBJ2-3|16|NA
TGTGCCAGTAGTATCGGGGGGGCAGCGAGCACAGATACGCAGTATTTT
CASSIGGAASTDTQYF
>TRBV27|NA|TRBJ1-6|15|NA
TGTGCCAGCAGTAGTGGAGGGTATTATAATTCACCCCTCCACTTT
CASSSGGYYNSPLHF
>TRBV29-1|NA|TRBJ2-1|12|NA
TGCAGCGTCGATACGGGGTCCAATGAGCAGTTCTTC
CSVDTGSNEQFF
>TRBV2|NA|TRBJ1-4|15|few
TGTGCCTCCGCGGCGGTTTTGGGAACTAATGAAAAACTGTTTTTT
CASAAVLGTNEKLFF
>TRBV5-8|NA|TRBJ2-7|14|NA
TGTGCCAGCAGCTTAGCAGGGGGGTTATACGAGCAGTACTTC
CASSLAGGLYEQYF
>TRBV7-9|TRBD1|TRBJ1-6|16|NA
TGTGCCAGCAGCTTCTGGACAGGGGGCAGTTATTCACCCCTCCACTTT
CASSFWTGGSYSPLHF
>TRBV5-5|TRBD1|TRBJ2-1|16|NA
TGTGCCAGCAGCTTGGGGTGGACAGGGGCAGTCAATGAGCAGTTCTTC
CASSLGWTGAVNEQFF
>TRBV7-3|TRBD2|TRBJ2-1|15|NA
TGTGCCAGCAGCTTATCCGCGGGGGTATACAATGAGCAGTTCTTC
CASSLSAGVYNEQFF
>TRBV5-8|NA|TRBJ1-5|16|NA
TGTGCCAGCAGCTTGCTGGGGGGGGTAACCAATCAGCCCCAGCATTTT
CASSLLGGVTNQPQHF
>TRBV7-2|NA|TRBJ1-6|14|few
TGTGCCAGCAGCTTGACAAACGTTGGTTCACCCCTCCACTTT
CASSLTNVGSPLHF